Listed below are T cell receptor beta chains from one sample, sequenced in a study of identical twins. TCRdb called the 5' RACE reads again in MiXCR, with one record for every CDR3 protein. Here the sample spans around 450,000 distinct CDR3 sequences, 13% to 15% being singletons. These data were also filed under a second study, of yellow fever vaccine responses in identical twins.

Specimen: CD4+ T cells sorted from blood. All receptors derive from a woman between 18 and 29 years old in good health. Both conserved end residues are part of each CDR3. Each record gives: V gene, clone size, D gene, J gene, CDR3 DNA, CDR3 protein. A D gene is named only where the DNA matches it firmly. Expanded clones are given a class, and other clones once, few, many or no size at all.

V: TRBV4-3
size: NA
D: TRBD1
J: TRBJ2-2
DNA: TGCGCCAGCAGCCTTATCAGGGGGCCCGGGGAGCTGTTTTTT
CDR3: CASSLIRGPGELFF

V: TRBV12-3/TRBV12-4
size: many
D: TRBD1
J: TRBJ1-1
DNA: TGTGCCAGCAGTTTAGTGACAGGGGCCACTGAAGCTTTCTTT
CDR3: CASSLVTGATEAFF

V: TRBV12-3/TRBV12-4
size: NA
D: NA
J: TRBJ2-5
DNA: TGTGCCAGCAGTTTTGACAGTGAAGAGACCCAGTACTTC
CDR3: CASSFDSEETQYF

V: TRBV29-1
size: NA
D: TRBD1
J: TRBJ2-5
DNA: TGCAGCATTGAAGGCGGACAGGGGCAAGAGACCCAGTACTTC
CDR3: CSIEGGQGQETQYF

V: TRBV29-1
size: NA
D: NA
J: TRBJ2-2
DNA: TGCAGCGTTGGGCAGGGCCCCTCTTTCGGGGAGCTGTTTTTT
CDR3: CSVGQGPSFGELFF

V: TRBV12-3/TRBV12-4
size: NA
D: TRBD1
J: TRBJ1-1
DNA: TGTGCCAGCAGCCACGGGACAGGGGCCATCGTCACTGAAGCTTTCTTT
CDR3: CASSHGTGAIVTEAFF

V: TRBV7-7
size: once
D: NA
J: TRBJ2-3
DNA: TGTGCTAGCAGCGTTGGGACAGAATCGGGGGGGACGCAGTATTTT
CDR3: CASSVGTESGGTQYF

V: TRBV19
size: NA
D: TRBD1
J: TRBJ2-7
DNA: TGTGCCAGTAGCCGCCAGGGGGACACCTACGAGCAGTACTTC
CDR3: CASSRQGDTYEQYF

V: TRBV5-1
size: NA
D: NA
J: TRBJ2-5
DNA: TGCGCCAGCAGCTTGGAAGGCGGGGCGGAGACCCAGTACTTC
CDR3: CASSLEGGAETQYF

V: TRBV25-1
size: few
D: TRBD2
J: TRBJ2-1
DNA: TGTGCCAGCAGCGGACTAGCGGAAGACTACAATGAGCAGTTCTTC
CDR3: CASSGLAEDYNEQFF

V: TRBV15
size: many
D: NA
J: TRBJ2-2
DNA: TGTGCCACCAGCAGAGCGTTTACCGCGAACACCGGGGAGCTGTTTTTT
CDR3: CATSRAFTANTGELFF

V: TRBV7-6
size: NA
D: NA
J: TRBJ2-5
DNA: TGTGCCAGCAGCTTAGGAGGGCAGACCCAAGAGACCCAGTACTTC
CDR3: CASSLGGQTQETQYF

V: TRBV28
size: NA
D: NA
J: TRBJ1-1
DNA: TGTGCCAGCAGGCCGGGGCTAGCGAACACTGAAGCTTTCTTT
CDR3: CASRPGLANTEAFF

V: TRBV9
size: NA
D: NA
J: TRBJ2-1
DNA: TGTGCCAGCAGCGTAGGACTAGAGACCTACAATGAGCAGTTCTTC
CDR3: CASSVGLETYNEQFF

V: TRBV24-1
size: NA
D: TRBD1
J: TRBJ2-1
DNA: TGTGCCACCAGTGATTTGAAGGGACAGTCGAGCTCCTACAATGAGCAGTTCTTC
CDR3: CATSDLKGQSSSYNEQFF

V: TRBV5-1
size: NA
D: NA
J: TRBJ2-7
DNA: TGCGCCAGCAGCTTGAACACAGCCTCCGAGCAGTACTTC
CDR3: CASSLNTASEQYF

V: TRBV6-2/TRBV6-3
size: NA
D: NA
J: TRBJ2-1
DNA: TGTGCCAGCAGTTACCTCGGCTATGAGCAGTTCTTC
CDR3: CASSYLGYEQFF

V: TRBV29-1
size: NA
D: NA
J: TRBJ2-7
DNA: TGCAGCGCTGGGGGCAAGTCCTACGAGCAGTACTTC
CDR3: CSAGGKSYEQYF

V: TRBV29-1
size: many
D: TRBD2
J: TRBJ2-1
DNA: TGCAGCGTTGTGGTAGCGGGAGGGTCATACAATGAGCAGTTCTTC
CDR3: CSVVVAGGSYNEQFF

V: TRBV3-1
size: NA
D: TRBD2
J: TRBJ2-3
DNA: TGTGCCAGCAGTAAACGGGCGGGAGGGCCGGATACGCAGTATTTT
CDR3: CASSKRAGGPDTQYF

V: TRBV12-3/TRBV12-4
size: few
D: TRBD1
J: TRBJ1-1
DNA: TGTGCCAGCAGTTCCCGGGACAGGGAAACTGAAGCTTTCTTT
CDR3: CASSSRDRETEAFF

V: TRBV5-1
size: NA
D: NA
J: TRBJ2-5
DNA: TGCGCCAGCAGCCCCTCGGCGGGGATAGAGACCCAGTACTTC
CDR3: CASSPSAGIETQYF

V: TRBV5-1
size: many
D: TRBD2
J: TRBJ2-3
DNA: TGCGCCAGCAGCCTAAAGACGGGGGGAATCACAGATACGCAGTATTTT
CDR3: CASSLKTGGITDTQYF

V: TRBV28
size: few
D: TRBD1
J: TRBJ2-7
DNA: TGTGCCAGCACACAGGGGTTGTACGAGCAGTACTTC
CDR3: CASTQGLYEQYF

V: TRBV20-1
size: many
D: NA
J: TRBJ2-3
DNA: TGCAGTGCTAGATGGGGGGCAGATACGCAGTATTTT
CDR3: CSARWGADTQYF

V: TRBV2
size: NA
D: NA
J: TRBJ1-1
DNA: TGTGCCAGCAGTGAGGAAGGTGTCACTGAAGCTTTCTTT
CDR3: CASSEEGVTEAFF

V: TRBV12-3/TRBV12-4
size: many
D: NA
J: TRBJ2-3
DNA: TGTGCCAGCAGTCCCTCCCGAGGAGATACGCAGTATTTT
CDR3: CASSPSRGDTQYF

V: TRBV20-1
size: NA
D: TRBD2
J: TRBJ2-3
DNA: TGCAGTGCTAGTGGTAGCGGGGGGCCGATAGATACGCAGTATTTT
CDR3: CSASGSGGPIDTQYF

V: TRBV7-2
size: NA
D: NA
J: TRBJ2-2
DNA: TGTGCCAGCAGCTTGGGGCTCTGGAACACCGGGGAGCTGTTTTTT
CDR3: CASSLGLWNTGELFF

V: TRBV20-1
size: NA
D: TRBD2
J: TRBJ2-5
DNA: TGCAGTGCAACCGGGACTAGCCAAGAGACCCAGTACTTC
CDR3: CSATGTSQETQYF

V: TRBV5-5
size: NA
D: NA
J: TRBJ2-2
DNA: TGTGCCAGCAGCTTGAGGGTCCTGGGAGCCGGGGAGCTGTTTTTT
CDR3: CASSLRVLGAGELFF

V: TRBV7-3
size: NA
D: TRBD1
J: TRBJ2-1
DNA: TGTGCCAGCAGCTTAACAGTCCCCGGACAGGGAGCCATCAATGAGCAGTTCTTC
CDR3: CASSLTVPGQGAINEQFF